The next 24 T cell receptor beta chains were all read from a single sample in a study of breast tumors, draining lymph nodes, adjacent tissues (dated by TCRdb to 2015 to 2016). Library preparation used multiplex PCR. TCRdb records Illumina HiSeq 2000 as the sequencer. TCRdb cleaned the public reads at Q25 with fastp, built clones with MiXCR and kept in-frame beta chains. Identical CDR3 protein sequences are pooled into one entry, listed with their most common genes and DNA. This sample comprises under 110,000 distinct CDR3 sequences, roughly 29% of them detected only once. The ten largest clones take up approximately 5% of the sample. Lymph node samples were obtained from the axillary draining lymph nodes of breast cancer patients. Sequences were obtained from axillary lymph node tissue. The receptor set was obtained from a female donor with breast cancer. Some clones in this sample may be carry-over from other donors' samples.

This clonotype was counted at least ten times. One base away lies a much larger clone, so this may be a sequencing read error. The rearrangement joins TRBV7-7 to TRBJ2-5, with a tentative D call TRBD2 (5 bases). The length of the CDR3 is 15 residues. Germline CDR1 is SSHAT and CDR2 is FNYEAQ (reference sequence). In DNA form, the CDR3 reads TGTGCTAGCAGCATCCGCTCAGCGGATCAAGAGACCCAGCACTTC. This codes for CASSIRSADQETQHF.

The rearrangement links TRBV7-9 to TRBJ2-5; 7 nucleotides agree with TRBD1. In germline, CDR1 is SEHNR, CDR2 FQNEAQ (reference sequence). CDR3 size: 16 residues. The trim removed 4 bases at V and 5 bases at J, leaving 13 bases unmatched. This CDR3 is CASSSGQTPTIETQYF. CDR3 coding DNA: TGTGCCAGCAGCTCGGGACAGACCCCCACGATCGAGACCCAGTACTTC.

This clonotype has a count of ten or more. The chain carries TRBV19 and TRBJ2-1, with 7 nucleotides matching TRBD1. Trimming at V came to 8 bases and at J to 7 bases, leaving 17 bases not matched to a gene. The CDR3 is 16 residues long. The V gene's germline CDR1 is LNHDA and CDR2 SQIVND (reference sequence). The CDR3 nucleotides are TGTGCCAGTCGGGACAGCTGGAGCAGCTCCAGGAATGAGCAGTTCTTC. It yields the protein CASRDSWSSSRNEQFF.

This clonotype occurred many times. This chain uses TRBV19 with TRBJ2-3; D is possibly TRBD2 (5 bases). Germline V gene sequence: CDR1 LNHDA, CDR2 SQIVND (reference sequence). The V end was cut by 3 bases, the J end by 7 bases, with 14 bases between. There are 14 residues in the CDR3. The CDR3 region has the DNA TGTGCCAGTAGTATTAGGGCGGGCCTTCATACGCAGTATTTT. Translating gives CASSIRAGLHTQYF. Full variable domain (outside the CDR3, taken from reference TRBV19 and TRBJ2-3): DGGITQSPKYLFRKEGQNVTLSCEQNLNHDAMYWYRQDPGQGLRLIYYSQIVNDFQKGDIAEGYSVSREKKESFPLTVTSAQKNPTAFYLCASSIRAGLHTQYFGPGTRLTVL.

V gene TRBV19 combines with J gene TRBJ1-6; 11 positions match TRBD1. This CDR3 has 17 residues. Trimming at V came to 4 bases and at J to 8 bases, leaving 10 bases not matched to a gene. Germline V lookup: CDR1 LNHDA, CDR2 SQIVND (reference sequence). The DNA for the CDR3 is TGTGCCAGTAGTACGGGACAGGGGGTAAAGTTAGATTCACCCCTCCACTTT. This translates into CASSTGQGVKLDSPLHF. The variable domain in full, with the rest retrieved from reference TRBV19 and TRBJ1-6, is DGGITQSPKYLFRKEGQNVTLSCEQNLNHDAMYWYRQDPGQGLRLIYYSQIVNDFQKGDIAEGYSVSREKKESFPLTVTSAQKNPTAFYLCASSTGQGVKLDSPLHFGNGTRLTVT.

V is TRBV4-1 and J is TRBJ2-5; the match to TRBD2 covers 7 bases. The CDR3 sequence is 18 residues long. CDR1 is MGHRA and CDR2 is YSYEKL in the germline V gene. With V trimmed by 0 bases and J by 4 bases, 14 bases remained unmatched. CDR3 protein: CASSQDFAGAYGGETQYF. Written as DNA, the CDR3 is TGCGCCAGCAGCCAAGATTTTGCGGGAGCATATGGAGGAGAGACCCAGTACTTC.

Notes on this clonotype: At one boundary the junction diverges from the germline segment, which might be a read error. The chain uses TRBV6-5 and TRBJ2-1; D gene ambiguous. This CDR3 is built from 16 residues. Germline V gene sequence: CDR1 MNHEY, CDR2 SVGAGI. The CDR3 nucleotides are TGTGCCAGTAGTCCCCCATTCCGGGCCGGCTACAATGGGCAGTTCTTC. Translation gives CASSPPFRAGYNGQFF.

This clonotype came up many times. This sequence joins TRBV25-1 and TRBJ1-1, with D unclear. V shed 3 bases and J shed 0 bases, with 11 bases lying between them. The CDR3 contains 15 residues. Germline V gene lookup returns CDR1 MGHDK and CDR2 SYGVNS. The CDR3: CASSDESIMNTEAFF. CDR3 sequence (DNA): TGTGCCAGCAGTGACGAGAGTATCATGAACACTGAAGCTTTCTTT. The variable domain in full, completed from reference TRBV25-1 and TRBJ1-1, reads EADIYQTPRYLVIGTGKKITLECSQTMGHDKMYWYQQDPGMELHLIHYSYGVNSTEKGDLSSESTVSRIRTEHFPLTLESARPSHTSQYLCASSDESIMNTEAFFGQGTRLTVV.

This clonotype was seen repeatedly, ten times or more. The rearrangement uses TRBV20-1 and TRBJ2-4; the D gene is possibly TRBD1 (5 bases). Between the trimmed V and J ends, which lost 4 bases and 3 bases, there was a span of 10 bases. The CDR3 is 13 residues long. Germline CDR1 and CDR2: DFQATT and SNEGSKA (reference sequence). The CDR3 sequence: CSAKGVFKNIQYF. The DNA for the CDR3 is TGCAGTGCTAAAGGGGTTTTCAAAAACATTCAGTACTTC.

This rearrangement joins TRBV3-1 to TRBJ1-6; 11 bases match TRBD1. The CDR3 loop spans 15 amino acids. After removal of 1 base from V and 7 bases from J, the junction contained 0 bases not matched to a gene. Germline assignment: CDR1 LGHDT and CDR2 YNNKEL (reference sequence). The CDR3 DNA reads TGTGCCAGCAGCCAAGGGACAGGGGGCAATTCACCCCTCCACTTT. Encoded protein: CASSQGTGGNSPLHF. Supplemented by reference TRBV3-1 and TRBJ1-6, the full variable domain reads DTAVSQTPKYLVTQMGNDKSIKCEQNLGHDTMYWYKQDSKKFLKIMFSYNNKELIINETVPNRFSPKSPDKAHLNLHINSLELGDSAVYFCASSQGTGGNSPLHFGNGTRLTVT.

On this clonotype: Compared with germline, one end of the junction differs, possibly owing to a read error. The chain joins TRBV24-1 to TRBJ1-4; 8 nucleotides match TRBD1. The CDR3 extends over 16 amino acids. Germline values: CDR1 KGHDR, CDR2 SFDVKD. The CDR3 DNA reads as TGCGCCACCTGGTCAGGACAGGGTCATACAGGTGAAAAACTGTTTTTT. This translates into CATWSGQGHTGEKLFF.

This clonotype was seen at least ten times. The genes are TRBV24-1 and TRBJ2-3; maybe TRBD2 (5 bases). The germline V gene has CDR1 KGHDR and CDR2 SFDVKD. Trimming shortened V by 4 bases and J by 6 bases, and 16 bases separated the two germline ends. CDR3 length equals 15 residues. Here the CDR3 reads CATSESGGVRDTQYF. As DNA, the CDR3 is TGTGCCACCAGTGAGAGCGGAGGAGTAAGGGATACGCAGTATTTT.

This clonotype was detected many times. V usage is TRBV24-1 and J usage is TRBJ1-1, with D maybe TRBD1 (5 bases). V was trimmed by 4 bases and J by 8 bases, leaving 16 bases between them. There are 14 residues in the CDR3. The V gene's germline CDR1 is KGHDR and CDR2 SFDVKD. The DNA of the CDR3 is TGTGCCACCAGTGAACCCCCAGGGCCCCAGGAAGCTTTCTTT. It codes for CATSEPPGPQEAFF.

This clonotype has just a few counts. Relative to the germline gene, one junction end is altered; a read error may explain this. V and J are TRBV20-1 and TRBJ1-1; 7 bases line up with TRBD1. This CDR3 comprises 11 residues. In germline, CDR1 is DFQATT, CDR2 SNEGSKA (reference sequence). The chain's CDR3 is CSALRGTEASF. CDR3 coding DNA: TGCAGTGCCCTCAGGGGGACTGAAGCTTCCTTT.

This clonotype was found many times. V usage is TRBV5-1 and J usage is TRBJ2-7; no definite D call. Looked up from germline, CDR1 is SGHRS and CDR2 is YFSETQ. Trimming cost V 5 bases and J 2 bases, with 8 bases left between them. This CDR3 has 12 residues. Here the CDR3 reads CASSGYAYEQYF. CDR3 coding DNA: TGCGCCAGCAGTGGGTACGCCTACGAGCAGTACTTC.

Many counts were recorded for this clonotype. V and J are TRBV10-3 and TRBJ2-7, with 10 bases fitting TRBD1. The V segment lost 4 bases and the J segment 3 bases; nucleotides outside the gene matches: 3. Looked up from germline, CDR1 is ENHRY and CDR2 is SYGVKD. The CDR3 covers 14 residues. Here the CDR3 DNA reads TGTGCCATCAGTGGACAGGGGGCAGGCTACGAGCAGTACTTC. Translated: CAISGQGAGYEQYF.

Ten or more counts support this clonotype. This chain links TRBV3-1 with TRBJ1-2; a weak D match, TRBD1 (5 bases). This CDR3 spans 14 amino acids. The V and J ends lost 2 bases and 1 base respectively, with 8 bases between them. Germline CDR1 and CDR2: LGHDT and YNNKEL (reference sequence). CDR3 loop: CASSQMGLNYGYTF. CDR3 nucleotides: TGTGCCAGCAGCCAAATGGGGCTTAACTATGGCTACACCTTC.

This clonotype was observed at least ten times. The V and J genes are TRBV20-1 and TRBJ2-7; tentatively, D is TRBD1 or TRBD2 (6 bases each). Deletions cut 4 bases from V and 2 bases from J, with 15 bases between. CDR1 is DFQATT, CDR2 SNEGSKA, per germline (reference sequence). The CDR3 covers 14 residues. CDR3 protein: CSAKSGRGAYEQYF. CDR3 sequence (DNA): TGCAGTGCTAAGTCCGGAAGGGGGGCCTACGAGCAGTACTTC.

The CDR3 DNA is TGTGCCAGCAGCTTGTCTAGCGGGGGTTGGGAGACCCAGTACTTC. Residues: CASSLSSGGWETQYF. The chain employs TRBV5-4 and TRBJ2-5; the match to TRBD2 covers 10 bases. The CDR3 consists of 15 residues. Germline V gene data show CDR1 as SGHNT and CDR2 as YYREEE (reference sequence). Germline trimming cut 1 base from V and 5 bases from J; bases unmatched to any gene: 5.

This clonotype has at least ten counts. The V gene is TRBV19, the J gene TRBJ2-5; D is possibly TRBD1 (6 bases). The CDR3 is 14 amino acids. The germline V gene encodes CDR1 LNHDA and CDR2 SQIVND (reference sequence). With 1 base removed from V and 2 bases from J, the gap between germline ends came to 8 bases. The CDR3 nucleotides are TGTGCCAGTAGTATAGGAGGGACACAAGAGACCCAGTACTTC. Its protein is CASSIGGTQETQYF.

This clonotype was seen ten or more times. The rearrangement uses TRBV5-8 and TRBJ2-5; a possible D gene is TRBD2 (6 bases). CDR1 is SGHTS and CDR2 is YDEGEE in the germline V gene. Trimming shortened V by 4 bases and J by 5 bases, and 18 bases separated the two germline ends. The CDR3 sequence is 15 residues long. This CDR3 is CASSGRPTAGETQYF. CDR3 nucleotides: TGTGCCAGCAGCGGGAGGCCAACGGCCGGGGAGACCCAGTACTTC. The full variable domain, rest sourced from reference TRBV5-8 and TRBJ2-5, is EAGVTQSPTHLIKTRGQQATLRCSPISGHTSVYWYQQALGLGLQFLLWYDEGEERNRGNFPPRFSGRQFPNYSSELNVNALELEDSALYLCASSGRPTAGETQYFGPGTRLLVL.

A word on this clonotype: One junction end disagrees with the germline gene, perhaps due to a read error. V is TRBV25-1 and J is TRBJ2-2, with D perhaps TRBD2 (6 bases). This CDR3 has 15 residues. CDR1 is MGHDK, CDR2 SYGVNS, per germline. CDR3 sequence reads: CASSEAGSGTGEPFF. The CDR3 nucleotides read TGTGCCAGCAGTGAAGCGGGGTCTGGGACCGGGGAGCCGTTTTTT.

This rearrangement joins TRBV13 to TRBJ1-4; D is unresolved. CDR1 PRHDT and CDR2 FYEKMQ come from the germline V gene (reference sequence). Between the trimmed V and J ends, which lost 6 bases and 4 bases, there was a span of 6 bases. The CDR3 loop spans 12 amino acids. CDR3 residues: CASRQDNEKLFF. DNA of the CDR3: TGTGCCAGCAGGCAAGATAATGAAAAACTGTTTTTT.

This clonotype was picked up many times. The chain has TRBV7-3 and TRBJ1-6, with 7 bases matching TRBD1. With V trimmed by 1 base and J by 13 bases, 13 bases remained unmatched. This CDR3 contains 16 residues. The germline V gene encodes CDR1 SGHTA and CDR2 FQGTGA. The CDR3 nucleotides read TGTGCCAGCAGCTTAAACACCGGGACAGCCACCGGCCCCCTCCACTTT. It encodes CASSLNTGTATGPLHF.